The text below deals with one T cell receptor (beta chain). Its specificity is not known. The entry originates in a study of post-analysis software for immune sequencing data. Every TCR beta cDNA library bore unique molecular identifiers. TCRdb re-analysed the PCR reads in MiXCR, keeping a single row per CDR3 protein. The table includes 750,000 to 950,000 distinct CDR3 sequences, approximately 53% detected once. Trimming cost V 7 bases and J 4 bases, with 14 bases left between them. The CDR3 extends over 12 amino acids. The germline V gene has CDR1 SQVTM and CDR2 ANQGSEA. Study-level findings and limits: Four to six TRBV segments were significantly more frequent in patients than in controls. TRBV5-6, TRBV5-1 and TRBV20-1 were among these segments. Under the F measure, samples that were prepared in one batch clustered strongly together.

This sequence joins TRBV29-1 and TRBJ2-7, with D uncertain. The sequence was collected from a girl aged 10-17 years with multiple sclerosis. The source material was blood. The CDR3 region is CSGRQGKYEQYF. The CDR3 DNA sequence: TGCAGCGGGCGGCAAGGGAAATACGAGCAGTACTTC.